This T cell receptor beta chain is from a study of blood T cells in healthy people across ages. Study conclusions and caveats: A strong correlation was seen between TCR beta diversity and naive T cell percentage.

The second PCR ran about 6 to 11 cycles with a sample-barcoded 5' primer and J-beta primers. Every individual sample yielded 2.5 million or more paired-end reads (each containing CDR3). MiXCR, run by TCRdb on the 5' RACE reads, gives a single entry per CDR3 protein. The sample holds hundreds of thousands of distinct CDR3 sequences; approximately 52% are singletons and the top ten take about 13%. The donors, healthy Caucasians from Russia, were aged roughly 6 to 90. This CDR3 is built from 15 residues. Germline V CDR1 and CDR2: SQVTM, ANQGSEA. Details on this clonotype: The antigen remains undetermined.

The V gene is TRBV29-1, the J gene TRBJ2-1; the D gene is possibly TRBD2 (5 bases). This receptor was identified in a woman of 80 years or more in good health. Sequencing input: blood. The CDR3 bases are TGCGGCGCTGAAGAGTGGGCTAGCAGATACAATGAGCAGTTCTTC. Protein product: CGAEEWASRYNEQFF.